Here is one T cell receptor (beta chain) with its context. Antigen: not known. This entry is derived from a study of graft-versus-host responses after intestinal transplantation. General study results and limits: GvH clones appeared in recipient marrow, some first in ileum or blood.

Some clones are missing from TCRdb's copy, which holds only in-frame ones; the method was immunoSEQ multiplex PCR. The sample includes about 150,000 clones, 85% to 95% of them seen just once. The CDR3 has 17 residues. V lost 0 bases to trimming and J lost 0 bases, with 18 bases between them. Germline lookup yields CDR1 GTSNPN and CDR2 SVGIG (reference sequence). Sequenced material: unstimulated CD4+ T cells sorted from spleen or lymph node cells, taken before intestinal transplant. This sequence originates from a human donor who received an intestinal transplant. The chain couples TRBV30 to TRBJ2-7, with D possibly TRBD2 on 6 matching bases. The CDR3 loop reads CAWSVEGPKDYSYEQYF. DNA for the CDR3: TGTGCCTGGAGTGTCGAGGGCCCTAAGGACTACTCCTACGAGCAGTACTTC.